Listed below are T cell receptor beta chains from one sample, sequenced in a study of blood T cell repertoires in COVID-19. Sequenced by immunoSEQ multiplex PCR; TCRdb stores in-frame clones only, minus some. The table shows about 120,000 clones, with around 78% occurring only once. The sample taken for sequencing was peripheral blood. These receptors originate from a man between 65 and 79 years old with acute or convalescent COVID-19. The CDR3 runs from the conserved cysteine through the conserved F or W. The D gene is left open where the match is weak. A clone size is listed for some rows: how often the clone was seen (once, few, many), or a class if it is expanded.

CDR3 length: 15; D gene: TRBD2; clone size: -; J gene: TRBJ2-1; V gene: TRBV19; CDR3 protein: CASSIVAGQYNEQFF; CDR3 DNA: TGTGCCAGTAGTATAGTAGCGGGGCAGTACAATGAGCAGTTCTTC
CDR3 length: 14; D gene: -; clone size: -; J gene: TRBJ1-2; V gene: TRBV5-1; CDR3 protein: CASSLAMGPGGYTF; CDR3 DNA: TGCGCCAGCAGCTTGGCCATGGGCCCGGGGGGCTACACCTTC
CDR3 length: 15; D gene: -; clone size: -; J gene: TRBJ2-1; V gene: TRBV9; CDR3 protein: CASSAGHRVYNEQFF; CDR3 DNA: TGTGCCAGCAGCGCGGGACATAGGGTCTACAATGAGCAGTTCTTC
CDR3 length: 13; D gene: TRBD1; clone size: -; J gene: TRBJ1-2; V gene: TRBV7-6; CDR3 protein: CASSQGQGNGYTF; CDR3 DNA: TGTGCCAGCAGCCAGGGACAGGGTAATGGCTACACCTTC
CDR3 length: 14; D gene: TRBD2; clone size: few; J gene: TRBJ2-5; V gene: TRBV18; CDR3 protein: CASSPTRGEETQYF; CDR3 DNA: TGTGCCAGCTCCCCAACGCGGGGGGAAGAGACCCAGTACTTC
CDR3 length: 15; D gene: -; clone size: few; J gene: TRBJ1-2; V gene: TRBV5-1; CDR3 protein: CASSTSGEANYGYTF; CDR3 DNA: TGCGCCAGCAGCACCTCAGGGGAAGCTAACTATGGCTACACCTTC
CDR3 length: 15; D gene: -; clone size: -; J gene: TRBJ1-1; V gene: TRBV6-5; CDR3 protein: CASSYSAGADTEAFF; CDR3 DNA: TGTGCCAGCAGTTACTCGGCGGGCGCGGACACTGAAGCTTTCTTT
CDR3 length: 13; D gene: -; clone size: -; J gene: TRBJ2-2; V gene: TRBV7-8; CDR3 protein: CASRGGGTGELFF; CDR3 DNA: TGTGCCAGCAGAGGGGGGGGCACCGGGGAGCTGTTTTTT
CDR3 length: 16; D gene: TRBD1; clone size: -; J gene: TRBJ2-3; V gene: TRBV18; CDR3 protein: CASSPLGGQGPDTQYF; CDR3 DNA: TGTGCCAGCTCACCTCTCGGGGGACAGGGGCCAGATACGCAGTATTTT
CDR3 length: 15; D gene: -; clone size: once; J gene: TRBJ1-2; V gene: TRBV5-1; CDR3 protein: CASRPRAEIFYGYTF; CDR3 DNA: TGCGCCAGCAGACCGCGAGCGGAGATCTTCTATGGCTACACCTTC
CDR3 length: 14; D gene: -; clone size: -; J gene: TRBJ1-1; V gene: TRBV7-3; CDR3 protein: CASSLNPGFGEAFF; CDR3 DNA: TGTGCCAGCAGCTTAAACCCGGGGTTTGGGGAAGCTTTCTTT
CDR3 length: 17; D gene: TRBD1; clone size: -; J gene: TRBJ1-4; V gene: TRBV19; CDR3 protein: CASSKDRAAATNEKLFF; CDR3 DNA: TGTGCCAGTAGTAAGGACAGGGCGGCGGCAACTAATGAAAAACTGTTTTTT
CDR3 length: 13; D gene: -; clone size: -; J gene: TRBJ1-1; V gene: TRBV10-3; CDR3 protein: CATGRQKNTEAFF; CDR3 DNA: TGTGCCACGGGCCGACAGAAGAACACTGAAGCTTTCTTT
CDR3 length: 15; D gene: TRBD1; clone size: once; J gene: TRBJ2-7; V gene: TRBV2; CDR3 protein: CASSRTGSLSYEQYF; CDR3 DNA: TGTGCCAGCAGCCGGACAGGGTCCCTCTCCTACGAGCAGTACTTC
CDR3 length: 16; D gene: TRBD1; clone size: -; J gene: TRBJ1-4; V gene: TRBV9; CDR3 protein: CASSAGGGQPHEKLFF; CDR3 DNA: TGTGCCAGCAGCGCGGGAGGGGGACAGCCCCATGAAAAACTGTTTTTT
CDR3 length: 18; D gene: TRBD2; clone size: -; J gene: TRBJ2-1; V gene: TRBV3-1/TRBV3-2; CDR3 protein: CASSLRGGALRVNNEQFF; CDR3 DNA: TGTGCCAGCAGCCTACGGGGGGGGGCCCTTCGAGTAAACAATGAGCAGTTCTTC
CDR3 length: 13; D gene: -; clone size: once; J gene: TRBJ1-2; V gene: TRBV29-1; CDR3 protein: CSVEEGQRYGYTF; CDR3 DNA: TGCAGCGTTGAAGAAGGACAAAGATATGGCTACACCTTC
CDR3 length: 18; D gene: TRBD2; clone size: -; J gene: TRBJ2-3; V gene: TRBV10-3; CDR3 protein: CAISDSGTSGGAPDTQYF; CDR3 DNA: TGTGCCATCAGTGACTCCGGGACTAGCGGGGGGGCCCCAGATACGCAGTATTTT
CDR3 length: 16; D gene: -; clone size: -; J gene: TRBJ2-2; V gene: TRBV18; CDR3 protein: CASSPPSAVNTGELFF; CDR3 DNA: TGTGCCAGCTCACCTCCCTCCGCGGTGAACACCGGGGAGCTGTTTTTT
CDR3 length: 14; D gene: -; clone size: -; J gene: TRBJ1-4; V gene: TRBV18; CDR3 protein: CASSPGQGSEKLFF; CDR3 DNA: TGTGCCAGCTCACCAGGGCAGGGCTCTGAAAAACTGTTTTTT
CDR3 length: 14; D gene: TRBD2; clone size: -; J gene: TRBJ2-5; V gene: TRBV5-4; CDR3 protein: CAISAGGWEETQYF; CDR3 DNA: TGTGCCATATCAGCGGGGGGGTGGGAAGAGACCCAGTACTTC
CDR3 length: 12; D gene: -; clone size: -; J gene: TRBJ1-3; V gene: TRBV19; CDR3 protein: CASTNSGNTIYF; CDR3 DNA: TGTGCCAGTACCAACTCTGGAAACACCATATATTTT
CDR3 length: 12; D gene: TRBD2; clone size: -; J gene: TRBJ2-3; V gene: TRBV29-1; CDR3 protein: CSVEEGGDTQYF; CDR3 DNA: TGCAGCGTTGAAGAGGGGGGGGATACGCAGTATTTT
CDR3 length: 17; D gene: TRBD2; clone size: -; J gene: TRBJ2-2; V gene: TRBV11-2; CDR3 protein: CASSREGERADTGELFF; CDR3 DNA: TGTGCCAGCAGCCGGGAGGGCGAGCGGGCGGACACCGGGGAGCTGTTTTTT
CDR3 length: 14; D gene: -; clone size: -; J gene: TRBJ2-7; V gene: TRBV6-2/TRBV6-3; CDR3 protein: CASSYRTYSYEQYF; CDR3 DNA: TGTGCCAGCAGTTACAGGACTTACTCCTACGAGCAGTACTTC
CDR3 length: 16; D gene: TRBD2; clone size: -; J gene: TRBJ2-1; V gene: TRBV19; CDR3 protein: CASSKTSFNSYNEQFF; CDR3 DNA: TGTGCCAGTAGTAAGACTAGCTTTAACTCCTACAATGAGCAGTTCTTC
CDR3 length: 16; D gene: TRBD1; clone size: -; J gene: TRBJ2-3; V gene: TRBV5-1; CDR3 protein: CASSPNSGQASDTQYF; CDR3 DNA: TGCGCCAGCAGCCCCAATTCTGGACAGGCTTCAGATACGCAGTATTTT
CDR3 length: 16; D gene: -; clone size: -; J gene: TRBJ2-1; V gene: TRBV7-3; CDR3 protein: CASSPEGSGSYNEQFF; CDR3 DNA: TGTGCCAGCAGTCCTGAGGGTAGCGGTTCCTACAATGAGCAGTTCTTC
CDR3 length: 14; D gene: TRBD1; clone size: -; J gene: TRBJ2-1; V gene: TRBV6-5; CDR3 protein: CASRGDRVYNEQFF; CDR3 DNA: TGTGCCAGCCGCGGGGACAGGGTCTACAATGAGCAGTTCTTC
CDR3 length: 16; D gene: -; clone size: -; J gene: TRBJ1-2; V gene: TRBV21-1; CDR3 protein: CASYWGQNLYNYGYTF; CDR3 DNA: TGTGCCTCCTACTGGGGACAGAACCTTTATAACTATGGCTACACCTTC
CDR3 length: 15; D gene: -; clone size: -; J gene: TRBJ1-4; V gene: TRBV7-2; CDR3 protein: CASSLGGGENEKLFF; CDR3 DNA: TGTGCCAGCAGCTTAGGAGGGGGGGAGAATGAAAAACTGTTTTTT
CDR3 length: 14; D gene: -; clone size: -; J gene: TRBJ1-2; V gene: TRBV19; CDR3 protein: CASNQGTMNYGYTF; CDR3 DNA: TGTGCCAGTAACCAGGGGACAATGAACTATGGCTACACCTTC
CDR3 length: 18; D gene: TRBD2; clone size: once; J gene: TRBJ2-2; V gene: TRBV2; CDR3 protein: CASILLAGATRGTGELFF; CDR3 DNA: TGTGCCAGCATCCTACTAGCGGGGGCTACCCGTGGCACCGGGGAGCTGTTTTTT
CDR3 length: 16; D gene: TRBD1; clone size: medium-sized; J gene: TRBJ1-4; V gene: TRBV10-3; CDR3 protein: CAISDGTGGEVEKLFF; CDR3 DNA: TGTGCCATCAGTGACGGGACAGGGGGCGAAGTTGAAAAACTGTTTTTT
CDR3 length: 13; D gene: -; clone size: -; J gene: TRBJ1-2; V gene: TRBV19; CDR3 protein: CASSIIDRNGYTF; CDR3 DNA: TGTGCCAGTAGTATAATCGACAGGAATGGCTACACCTTC
CDR3 length: 14; D gene: -; clone size: -; J gene: TRBJ2-3; V gene: TRBV5-4; CDR3 protein: CASSLISGTDTQYF; CDR3 DNA: TGTGCCAGCAGCTTGATTAGCGGTACAGATACGCAGTATTTT
CDR3 length: 15; D gene: TRBD2; clone size: -; J gene: TRBJ2-3; V gene: TRBV7-3; CDR3 protein: CASSDKRGSGDTQYF; CDR3 DNA: TGTGCCAGCAGCGACAAGCGGGGGTCTGGAGATACGCAGTATTTT
CDR3 length: 13; D gene: TRBD1; clone size: once; J gene: TRBJ1-1; V gene: TRBV10-3; CDR3 protein: CAISQGGNTEAFF; CDR3 DNA: TGTGCCATCAGCCAGGGGGGGAACACTGAAGCTTTCTTT
CDR3 length: 14; D gene: TRBD2; clone size: -; J gene: TRBJ2-7; V gene: TRBV7-2; CDR3 protein: CASSSWGGSYEQYF; CDR3 DNA: TGTGCCAGCAGCTCTTGGGGGGGGAGCTACGAGCAGTACTTC
CDR3 length: 16; D gene: -; clone size: -; J gene: TRBJ2-7; V gene: TRBV5-1; CDR3 protein: CASSSNLGGAPYEQYF; CDR3 DNA: TGCGCCAGCAGCTCCAACCTAGGTGGGGCCCCCTACGAGCAGTACTTC
CDR3 length: 16; D gene: TRBD1; clone size: -; J gene: TRBJ1-6; V gene: TRBV14; CDR3 protein: CASSLEGTGLNSPLHF; CDR3 DNA: TGTGCCAGCAGCCTGGAGGGGACAGGGCTAAATTCACCCCTCCACTTT
CDR3 length: 13; D gene: -; clone size: once; J gene: TRBJ1-4; V gene: TRBV5-1; CDR3 protein: CASSKTSNEKLFF; CDR3 DNA: TGCGCCAGCAGTAAAACGAGTAATGAAAAACTGTTTTTT
CDR3 length: 12; D gene: -; clone size: -; J gene: TRBJ2-4; V gene: TRBV18; CDR3 protein: CASSANRDIQYF; CDR3 DNA: TGTGCCAGCTCAGCAAACAGGGACATTCAGTACTTC
CDR3 length: 14; D gene: TRBD1; clone size: -; J gene: TRBJ2-7; V gene: TRBV18; CDR3 protein: CASSHRDRVYEQYF; CDR3 DNA: TGTGCCAGCTCACACCGGGACAGGGTGTACGAGCAGTACTTC
CDR3 length: 14; D gene: TRBD2; clone size: once; J gene: TRBJ2-3; V gene: TRBV5-6; CDR3 protein: CASSVRGGPDTQYF; CDR3 DNA: TGTGCCAGCAGCGTGCGGGGGGGCCCAGATACGCAGTATTTT
CDR3 length: 14; D gene: -; clone size: -; J gene: TRBJ2-1; V gene: TRBV11-3; CDR3 protein: CASSLTAVLNEQFF; CDR3 DNA: TGTGCCAGCAGCTTAACCGCCGTCCTAAATGAGCAGTTCTTC
CDR3 length: 14; D gene: -; clone size: -; J gene: TRBJ1-2; V gene: TRBV6-2/TRBV6-3; CDR3 protein: CASSAGGTSYGYTF; CDR3 DNA: TGTGCCAGCAGTGCCGGCGGGACCAGCTATGGCTACACCTTC
CDR3 length: 17; D gene: TRBD1; clone size: -; J gene: TRBJ1-4; V gene: TRBV9; CDR3 protein: CASSPRTGGGSAEKLFF; CDR3 DNA: TGTGCCAGCAGCCCCCGGACAGGGGGCGGTTCGGCGGAAAAACTGTTTTTT
CDR3 length: 15; D gene: TRBD1; clone size: -; J gene: TRBJ1-5; V gene: TRBV5-1; CDR3 protein: CASSPGTEIHQPQHF; CDR3 DNA: TGCGCCAGCAGCCCCGGGACAGAAATCCATCAGCCCCAGCATTTT
CDR3 length: 15; D gene: TRBD1; clone size: -; J gene: TRBJ1-2; V gene: TRBV6-5; CDR3 protein: CASSYSTGGGYGYTF; CDR3 DNA: TGTGCCAGCAGTTACTCGACAGGGGGAGGCTATGGCTACACCTTC
CDR3 length: 14; D gene: -; clone size: -; J gene: TRBJ2-3; V gene: TRBV5-1; CDR3 protein: CASSLGAGTDTQYF; CDR3 DNA: TGCGCCAGCAGCTTGGGGGCCGGCACAGATACGCAGTATTTT
CDR3 length: 14; D gene: TRBD1; clone size: -; J gene: TRBJ1-5; V gene: TRBV18; CDR3 protein: CASSPGQSNQPQHF; CDR3 DNA: TGTGCCAGCTCACCGGGACAGTCCAATCAGCCCCAGCATTTT